Sequencing of this TCR beta chain was carried out in a study of T cells after yellow fever vaccination. TCRdb processed the 5' RACE reads anew with MiXCR; each CDR3 protein has one entry. This table holds roughly 99,000 distinct CDR3 sequences, about 6% found once. V was cut by 6 bases and J by 4 bases, with 12 bases left in between. The CDR3 totals 13 residues. CDR1 and CDR2 from the germline V gene are DFQATT and SNEGSKA (reference sequence). This clonotype was found a few times. The input for sequencing was CD8+ T cells sorted from PBMCs, taken 10 days after the yellow fever booster vaccination. The clonotype comes from a man aged 18 to 30 who received the YFV17D yellow fever vaccine. The gene calls are TRBV20-1 and TRBJ2-2, with a tentative D call TRBD1 (6 bases). CDR3 in amino acids: CSAADSSTGELFF. The DNA of the CDR3 is TGCAGTGCAGCGGACAGCTCCACCGGGGAGCTGTTTTTT.